The 14 T cell receptor beta chains below come from one sample, sequenced in a study of blood T cell repertoires in COVID-19 (dated by TCRdb to 2018 to 2021). The library was built by means of the immunoSEQ multiplex PCR assay. The table comes from immuneACCESS by way of TCRdb, which keeps in-frame sequences with V and J called. Part of the clones is missing from these tables; in studies checked, under half for an unresolved V gene and the rest for unknown reasons. The sample has under 200,000 clones on record, roughly 83% of them singletons. About 6% of the sample is taken by the ten largest. The sequenced material came from PBMCs or T cells enriched from blood (not recorded which). The receptors were sampled from a man between 35 and 55 years old with acute COVID-19.

The rearrangement links TRBV28 to TRBJ1-1; 7 nucleotides line up with TRBD1. The J segment lost 0 bases and the V segment lost 6 bases, leaving 10 bases of the junction unmatched. CDR3 length equals 16 residues. CDR1 MDHEN and CDR2 SYDVKM come from the germline V gene. The CDR3 sequence: CASSSRQGGMNTEAFF. The CDR3 DNA sequence: TGTGCCAGCAGCTCCAGACAGGGTGGGATGAACACTGAAGCTTTCTTT.

This clone appeared a single time. The chain couples TRBV25-1 to TRBJ2-1, with D possibly TRBD2 on 5 matching bases. Germline assignment: CDR1 MGHDK and CDR2 SYGVNS. The CDR3 runs to 13 residues. Trimming removed 3 bases from V and 6 bases from J, with 9 bases in between. The CDR3 DNA follows: TGTGCCAGCAGTGAGCGGGCCACCAATGAGCAGTTCTTC. This sequence encodes CASSERATNEQFF.

The rearrangement joins TRBV9 to TRBJ2-7; possibly TRBD1 for D (6 bases). Germline V gene data show CDR1 as SGDLS and CDR2 as YYNGEE. The V end was cut by 0 bases, the J end by 2 bases, with 12 bases between. The CDR3 consists of 15 residues. CDR3 sequence (DNA): TGTGCCAGCAGCGTAGGATCGGGACACACCTACGAGCAGTACTTC. Its translation is CASSVGSGHTYEQYF.

The chain joins TRBV28 to TRBJ1-2; D is unresolved. V gave up 4 bases and J gave up 1 base, with 4 bases separating them. CDR1 and CDR2 (germline): MDHEN, SYDVKM. This CDR3 comprises 12 residues. The CDR3, as DNA: TGTGCCAGCAGTTCACTTAACTATGGCTACACCTTC. It yields the protein CASSSLNYGYTF.

The genes are TRBV28 and TRBJ1-2; 12 bases match TRBD1. The length of the CDR3 is 15 residues. Germline V CDR1 and CDR2: MDHEN, SYDVKM. Germline trimming cut 6 bases from V and 8 bases from J; bases unmatched to any gene: 10. CDR3 nucleotide sequence: TGTGCCAGCAGCCAACCGGGACAGGGGGCGGGGGGCTACACCTTC. This sequence encodes CASSQPGQGAGGYTF.

This clone came up a few times. The genes are TRBV7-9 and TRBJ1-4; no reliable D call. CDR3 size: 16 residues. Per germline, CDR1 SEHNR and CDR2 FQNEAQ (reference sequence). V was cut by 5 bases and J by 0 bases, with 13 bases left in between. The DNA for the CDR3 is TGTGCCAGCAGCCCCGCGGATGTTGCAACTAATGAAAAACTGTTTTTT. Protein: CASSPADVATNEKLFF. The full variable domain, completed using reference TRBV7-9 and TRBJ1-4, is DTGVSQNPRHKITKRGQNVTFRCDPISEHNRLYWYRQTLGQGPEFLTYFQNEAQLEKSRLLSDRFSAERPKGSFSTLEIQRTEQGDSAMYLCASSPADVATNEKLFFGSGTQLSVL.

The genes are TRBV19 and TRBJ1-5, with TRBD1 as a possible D gene (6 bases). Germline CDR1 reads LNHDA; CDR2 reads SQIVND (reference sequence). Trimming took off 5 bases at V and 9 bases at J, with 17 bases between the two ends. The CDR3 is made up of 14 amino acids. The CDR3 loop is CASSVTGPESPQHF. CDR3 nucleotide sequence: TGTGCCAGTAGTGTCACAGGGCCGGAGTCGCCCCAGCATTTT.

In this sample, this clone turned up once. The rearrangement links TRBV7-3 to TRBJ2-1, with D uncertain. Between the trimmed V and J ends, which lost 1 base and 5 bases, there was a span of 6 bases. The germline gives CDR1 SGHTA, CDR2 FQGTGA. The CDR3 covers 13 residues. The CDR3, as DNA: TGTGCCAGCAGCTTAAGTATCGACAATGAGCAGTTCTTC. This translates into CASSLSIDNEQFF.

This chain uses TRBV23-1 with TRBJ1-2, with D possibly TRBD1 on 6 matching bases. TRBV23-1 carries the ORF label, with uncertain function. Trimming took off 0 bases at V and 4 bases at J, with 9 bases between the two ends. This CDR3 contains 14 residues. This CDR3 is CASSQSDRSYGYTF. The CDR3 DNA is TGCGCCAGCAGTCAATCGGACAGAAGCTATGGCTACACCTTC.

The chain couples TRBV4-3 to TRBJ1-2; 7 bases are a match to TRBD1. The length of the CDR3 is 18 residues. Germline CDR1 is LGHNA and CDR2 is YSLEER. The trim removed 3 bases at V and 4 bases at J, leaving 17 bases unmatched. The CDR3 coding sequence is TGCGCCAGCAGCCACCCGGACAGGTTTGCAGAAGCAAGCTATGGCTACACCTTC. Its protein is CASSHPDRFAEASYGYTF.

This clone was picked up one time. V and J are TRBV3-1 (or the pseudogene TRBV3-2) and TRBJ1-5; 10 nucleotides align to TRBD1. J lost 3 bases, V lost 4 bases, and 3 bases had no gene match. The CDR3 loop spans 15 amino acids. Germline-derived CDR1 and CDR2 are LGHDT and YNNKEL (reference sequence). CDR3: CASSPGTGVNQPQHF. CDR3 DNA sequence: TGTGCCAGCAGCCCCGGGACAGGGGTCAATCAGCCCCAGCATTTT.

In its sample, this clone was seen a few times. The chain joins TRBV23-1 to TRBJ2-1; TRBD1 is a possible D gene (7 bases). TRBV23-1 is sorted into the ORF group, with uncertain function. V was pared by 6 bases and J by 7 bases, with 19 bases between. This CDR3 contains 15 residues. The CDR3 sequence is CASRRLDREENEQFF. In nucleotides, the CDR3 is TGCGCCAGCAGACGCCTCGACAGGGAGGAAAATGAGCAGTTCTTC.

This clone was observed a few times. The genes are TRBV27 and TRBJ2-7; the D gene is possibly TRBD2 (5 bases). With 3 bases removed from V and 4 bases from J, the gap between germline ends came to 10 bases. Looked up from germline, CDR1 is MNHEY and CDR2 is SMNVEV (reference sequence). The CDR3 has 13 amino acids. CDR3 nucleotide sequence: TGTGCCAGCAGTTTCGGGGAGAGGTACGAGCAGTACTTC. This translates into CASSFGERYEQYF.

The chain joins TRBV6-5 to TRBJ1-4; tentative D call: TRBD1 (5 bases). The V and J ends lost 10 bases and 10 bases respectively, with 13 bases between them. From germline, CDR1 is MNHEY and CDR2 SVGAGI. The CDR3 spans 11 residues. CDR3 loop: CATNGGRKLFF. In nucleotides, the CDR3 is TGTGCCACAAACGGGGGGAGAAAACTGTTTTTT.